These T cell receptor beta chains were read from a single sample in a study of CD8+ T cells in alopecia areata. The repertoire was sequenced with immunoSEQ multiplex PCR; TCRdb's copy has only in-frame clones and lacks some. The sample shows more than 150,000 clones, 60% of them seen only once. Sequencing was performed on CD4+ T cells sorted from blood, taken at week 4, from a patient treated with tofacitinib. These receptors were obtained from a human donor with alopecia areata. CDR3s include the opening cysteine and the closing phenylalanine or tryptophan. D genes are given only for firm matches. Size is omitted from some rows. Given values are once, few, many or a class for expanded clones.

len | abundance | j_gene | v_gene | d_gene | CDR3aa | CDR3nt
12 | - | TRBJ1-2 | TRBV5-6 | - | CASSLVRGGYTF | TGTGCCAGCAGCTTGGTTCGGGGTGGCTACACCTTC
15 | - | TRBJ2-5 | TRBV11-2 | - | CASSLERSGGETQYF | TGTGCCAGCAGCTTAGAGAGGTCTGGGGGGGAGACCCAGTACTTC
16 | - | TRBJ2-3 | TRBV28 | TRBD2 | CASSQIAGKFTDTQYF | TGTGCCAGCAGTCAGATAGCGGGGAAATTCACAGATACGCAGTATTTT
16 | - | TRBJ1-2 | TRBV29-1 | - | CSVEPTLTPTNYGYTF | TGCAGCGTTGAACCGACACTAACCCCAACTAACTATGGCTACACCTTC
13 | - | TRBJ2-7 | TRBV29-1 | - | CSALGRRSGEQYF | TGCAGCGCCCTGGGACGGAGGTCAGGGGAGCAGTACTTC
13 | - | TRBJ1-4 | TRBV7-7 | - | CASSSRPNEKLFF | TGTGCTAGCAGCAGCAGACCGAATGAAAAACTGTTTTTT
13 | - | TRBJ1-1 | TRBV6-5 | - | CASSRDANTEAFF | TGTGCCAGCAGTCGCGACGCGAACACTGAAGCTTTCTTT
13 | - | TRBJ1-3 | TRBV30 | - | CAWSVGAGNTIYF | TGTGCCTGGAGTGTGGGAGCCGGAAACACCATATATTTT
17 | - | TRBJ1-2 | TRBV4-3 | - | CASSQDVNGGTNYGYTF | TGCGCCAGCAGCCAAGATGTAAACGGAGGAACTAACTATGGCTACACCTTC
13 | - | TRBJ1-1 | TRBV19 | - | CASSIDRNTEAFF | TGTGCCAGTAGTATCGACAGGAACACTGAAGCTTTCTTT
13 | - | TRBJ1-2 | TRBV9 | TRBD1 | CASSVDRGYGYTF | TGTGCCAGCAGCGTGGACAGGGGATATGGCTACACCTTC
15 | few | TRBJ1-2 | TRBV27 | - | CASSTLNSGHYGYTF | TGTGCCAGCAGTACCCTAAATTCGGGACATTATGGCTACACCTTC
13 | - | TRBJ2-3 | TRBV5-1 | - | CASSPVRTDTQYF | TGCGCCAGCAGTCCTGTAAGAACAGATACGCAGTATTTT
12 | - | TRBJ1-5 | TRBV6-1 | - | CASSERRQPQHF | TGTGCCAGCAGTGAACGACGACAGCCCCAGCATTTT